The rows below give T cell receptor beta chains drawn from one sample of a study of early T cells in non-severe SARS-CoV-2 infection. MiXCR, applied by TCRdb to the 5' RACE reads, yields one record per CDR3 protein. The sample includes tens of thousands of distinct CDR3 sequences, 15% of them seen just once. Sequencing was carried out using whole blood. The receptors here all came from an adult who was a healthcare worker with PCR-confirmed SARS-CoV-2 infection or an uninfected control (not recorded which). Each CDR3 is given with its conserved first and last residue. The D gene is left open where the match is weak. Clone size, where shown, is once, few, many, or a class for clones that have expanded.

J | size | V | D | length | CDR3 | DNA
TRBJ2-5 | NA | TRBV10-1 | NA | 15 | CASSESAVGQETQYF | TGCGCCAGCAGTGAGTCGGCAGTAGGTCAAGAGACCCAGTACTTC
TRBJ2-1 | NA | TRBV28 | NA | 16 | CASSSESRTNHNEQFF | TGTGCCAGCAGTTCTGAATCTAGGACAAACCACAATGAGCAGTTCTTC
TRBJ2-1 | many | TRBV6-2/TRBV6-3 | NA | 17 | CASSFPGTLGSYNEQFF | TGTGCCAGCAGTTTCCCCGGGACTCTCGGCTCCTACAATGAGCAGTTCTTC
TRBJ2-4 | many | TRBV3-1 | NA | 13 | CASSKDATGSQYF | TGTGCCAGCAGCAAGGACGCCACCGGGAGTCAGTACTTC
TRBJ1-4 | NA | TRBV12-3/TRBV12-4 | NA | 15 | CASSRTGHQNEKLFF | TGTGCCAGCAGTCGTACGGGGCACCAGAATGAAAAACTGTTTTTT
TRBJ1-6 | NA | TRBV28 | NA | 14 | CAITHRTGNSPLHF | TGTGCCATAACCCACCGGACGGGAAATTCACCCCTCCACTTT
TRBJ2-1 | many | TRBV19 | TRBD2 | 15 | CASKSSGSSYNEQFF | TGTGCCAGTAAATCAAGCGGGAGCTCCTACAATGAGCAGTTCTTC
TRBJ1-5 | few | TRBV28 | NA | 11 | CASSLHQPQHF | TGTGCCAGCAGTTTGCATCAGCCCCAGCATTTT
TRBJ2-1 | NA | TRBV10-1 | NA | 13 | CASMAGSSDEQFF | TGCGCCAGCATGGCCGGGAGTTCTGATGAGCAGTTCTTC
TRBJ2-4 | few | TRBV28 | NA | 14 | CASSFGVGVHIQYF | TGTGCCAGCAGTTTTGGGGTAGGAGTCCACATTCAGTACTTC
TRBJ2-1 | few | TRBV20-1 | NA | 12 | CSAKGVYNEQFF | TGCAGTGCTAAAGGAGTCTACAATGAGCAGTTCTTC
TRBJ1-1 | few | TRBV27 | NA | 14 | CASSFPVPHKEAFF | TGTGCCAGCAGCTTTCCCGTTCCCCACAAGGAAGCTTTCTTT
TRBJ1-5 | many | TRBV30 | NA | 14 | CAWATPGVPQPQHF | TGTGCCTGGGCGACCCCGGGGGTCCCCCAGCCCCAGCATTTT
TRBJ1-4 | NA | TRBV20-1 | NA | 13 | CSAGTSRGEKLFF | TGCAGTGCTGGGACCTCAAGGGGTGAAAAACTGTTTTTT
TRBJ1-2 | few | TRBV7-9 | NA | 13 | CASSGQSSYGYTF | TGTGCCAGCAGCGGACAGTCCAGCTATGGCTACACCTTC
TRBJ2-2 | NA | TRBV12-3/TRBV12-4 | NA | 16 | CASSPLSAFSTGELFF | TGTGCCAGCAGCCCCCTTTCGGCTTTCAGCACCGGGGAGCTGTTTTTT
TRBJ2-7 | NA | TRBV10-3 | NA | 11 | CAPFIGYEQYF | TGTGCCCCCTTTATCGGTTACGAGCAGTACTTC
TRBJ2-5 | NA | TRBV12-3/TRBV12-4 | TRBD2 | 16 | CASPSGRGVVRETQYF | TGTGCCAGCCCTTCCGGGCGGGGGGTAGTGAGGGAGACCCAGTACTTC
TRBJ1-3 | once | TRBV7-9 | NA | 14 | CASSFGSSGNTIYF | TGTGCCAGCAGCTTCGGCAGTTCCGGAAACACCATATATTTT
TRBJ2-7 | NA | TRBV4-1 | NA | 16 | CASSQERAGRTYEQYF | TGCGCCAGCAGCCAAGAACGGGCGGGACGGACCTACGAGCAGTACTTC
TRBJ2-5 | many | TRBV5-4 | NA | 13 | CASSLVPRETQYF | TGTGCCAGCAGCTTGGTTCCGAGGGAGACCCAGTACTTC
TRBJ1-6 | NA | TRBV20-1 | NA | 12 | CSAGRPNSPLHF | TGCAGTGCGGGGCGGCCCAATTCACCCCTCCACTTT
TRBJ1-3 | NA | TRBV5-1 | NA | 15 | CASSLQSASGNTIYF | TGCGCCAGCAGCTTGCAGTCAGCCTCTGGAAACACCATATATTTT
TRBJ2-7 | few | TRBV19 | TRBD1 | 15 | CASSIRTGESREQYF | TGTGCCAGTAGTATCAGGACAGGGGAGTCGAGGGAGCAGTACTTC
TRBJ2-1 | NA | TRBV11-3 | NA | 13 | CASSLGMGDEQFF | TGTGCCAGCAGCTTAGGCATGGGGGATGAGCAGTTCTTC
TRBJ2-7 | few | TRBV2 | NA | 11 | CASSGEYEQYF | TGTGCCAGCAGCGGGGAGTACGAGCAGTACTTC
TRBJ1-5 | NA | TRBV28 | NA | 14 | CASSRAPDGQPQHF | TGTGCCAGCAGCCGGGCCCCGGACGGGCAGCCCCAGCATTTT
TRBJ2-6 | NA | TRBV29-1 | NA | 13 | CSVVISGANVLTF | TGCAGCGTTGTGATCTCTGGGGCCAACGTCCTGACTTTC
TRBJ2-1 | NA | TRBV29-1 | NA | 11 | CSVLTGYEQFF | TGCAGCGTTCTTACGGGATATGAGCAGTTCTTC
TRBJ2-1 | NA | TRBV4-1 | NA | 12 | CASSQEYNEQFF | TGTGCCAGCAGCCAAGAATACAATGAGCAGTTCTTC
TRBJ2-3 | many | TRBV12-3/TRBV12-4 | NA | 12 | CASSNISDTQYF | TGTGCCAGCAGCAATATCTCAGATACGCAGTATTTT
TRBJ1-4 | few | TRBV28 | NA | 11 | CASSLDEKLFF | TGTGCCAGCAGTTTAGATGAAAAACTGTTTTTT
TRBJ2-7 | few | TRBV25-1 | TRBD1 | 15 | CASRPNRGLGYEQYF | TGTGCCAGCAGACCAAACAGGGGGCTAGGGTACGAGCAGTACTTC
TRBJ2-7 | NA | TRBV28 | NA | 15 | CASKAYTDPSYEQYF | TGTGCCAGCAAGGCGTATACGGACCCCTCCTACGAGCAGTACTTC
TRBJ2-1 | many | TRBV9 | TRBD2 | 15 | CASSVGGGSYNEQFF | TGTGCCAGCAGCGTAGGCGGGGGCTCCTACAATGAGCAGTTCTTC
TRBJ2-1 | NA | TRBV9 | NA | 15 | CASSVEVSWAGEQFF | TGTGCCAGCAGCGTAGAAGTATCATGGGCAGGTGAGCAGTTCTTC
TRBJ2-1 | NA | TRBV9 | NA | 13 | CASSTSSYNEQFF | TGTGCCAGCAGCACGAGCTCCTACAATGAGCAGTTCTTC
TRBJ2-1 | few | TRBV18 | TRBD2 | 16 | CASSPRGLASFNEQFF | TGTGCCAGCTCACCACGGGGACTAGCGTCGTTCAATGAGCAGTTCTTC
TRBJ1-2 | NA | TRBV30 | NA | 12 | CAWSVRGYGYTF | TGTGCCTGGAGTGTACGGGGATATGGCTACACCTTC
TRBJ1-1 | NA | TRBV29-1 | NA | 10 | CSVVINGAFF | TGCAGCGTTGTAATCAATGGAGCTTTCTTT
TRBJ1-5 | NA | TRBV7-9 | NA | 14 | CASSLEGLQQPQHF | TGTGCCAGCAGCTTAGAGGGGTTGCAGCAGCCCCAGCATTTT
TRBJ2-5 | few | TRBV12-3/TRBV12-4 | NA | 14 | CASSLGVFAETQYF | TGTGCCAGCAGTTTGGGCGTCTTCGCAGAGACCCAGTACTTC
TRBJ2-1 | NA | TRBV28 | NA | 11 | CASSLRSEQFF | TGTGCCAGCAGTTTACGGAGTGAGCAGTTCTTC
TRBJ1-5 | NA | TRBV3-1 | NA | 15 | CASSQGRGSSVPQHF | TGTGCCAGCAGCCAAGGCAGGGGCTCGAGTGTGCCCCAGCATTTT
TRBJ1-1 | NA | TRBV27 | NA | 15 | CASNVGRGGNTEAFF | TGTGCCAGCAATGTGGGGCGGGGAGGGAACACTGAAGCTTTCTTT
TRBJ2-7 | few | TRBV28 | NA | 16 | CASSFYRGDRSYEQYF | TGTGCCAGCAGCTTCTACCGGGGCGACCGGTCTTACGAGCAGTACTTC
TRBJ1-5 | NA | TRBV10-2 | NA | 12 | CASSPGDQPQHF | TGCGCCAGCAGCCCAGGAGATCAGCCCCAGCATTTT
TRBJ1-1 | NA | TRBV28 | TRBD1 | 12 | CALQGGGTEAFF | TGTGCCCTTCAGGGGGGGGGAACTGAAGCTTTCTTT
TRBJ1-1 | NA | TRBV18 | NA | 11 | CASAPGDEAFF | TGTGCCAGCGCTCCGGGGGACGAAGCTTTCTTT
TRBJ1-5 | NA | TRBV6-5 | TRBD1 | 17 | CASSPGTGSYSNQPQHF | TGTGCCAGCAGCCCCGGGACAGGGAGTTATAGCAATCAGCCCCAGCATTTT
TRBJ2-1 | NA | TRBV3-1 | TRBD2 | 13 | CASSQVAGLEQFF | TGTGCCAGCAGCCAAGTAGCGGGGCTTGAGCAGTTCTTC
TRBJ2-1 | NA | TRBV5-5 | NA | 14 | CASSWGVAYNEQFF | TGTGCCAGCAGCTGGGGGGTAGCCTACAATGAGCAGTTCTTC
TRBJ2-2 | few | TRBV2 | TRBD2 | 15 | CASSESGRASGELFF | TGTGCCAGCAGTGAGAGCGGGAGGGCGTCCGGGGAGCTGTTTTTT
TRBJ2-7 | few | TRBV28 | NA | 14 | CASSTATRAYEQYF | TGTGCCAGCAGCACAGCTACTCGAGCCTACGAGCAGTACTTC
TRBJ1-1 | NA | TRBV3-1 | TRBD1 | 13 | CASSLHTGVEAFF | TGTGCCAGCAGCCTACATACAGGGGTTGAAGCTTTCTTT
TRBJ2-1 | few | TRBV7-3 | NA | 13 | CASSQTSYNEQFF | TGTGCCAGCAGTCAGACCAGCTACAATGAGCAGTTCTTC
TRBJ2-7 | NA | TRBV12-3/TRBV12-4 | TRBD2 | 14 | CASSLAGHNYEQYF | TGTGCCAGCAGTCTAGCGGGCCACAATTACGAGCAGTACTTC
TRBJ1-1 | NA | TRBV12-3/TRBV12-4 | NA | 14 | CASSLAPGGVEAFF | TGTGCCAGCAGTTTAGCTCCCGGGGGTGTCGAAGCTTTCTTT